These 15 T cell receptor beta chains share one sample of origin, sequenced in a study of T cell responses to AZD1222 COVID-19 vaccine. Using immunoSEQ multiplex PCR, the repertoire was profiled, and TCRdb retains in-frame clones only, with some absent. Counted here are 140,000 to 150,000 clones, approximately 90% occurring once; the ten biggest clones make up roughly 3.7%. The material sequenced was peripheral blood, taken on day 0 of AZD1222 vaccination. The receptors derive from an adult in good health.

The chain employs TRBV7-8 and TRBJ2-1; 16 bases match TRBD2. The ends lost 6 bases at V and 4 bases at J; junction bases unmatched: 6. Germline V gene sequence: CDR1 SGHVS, CDR2 FQNEAQ. CDR3 length equals 17 residues. In nucleotides, the CDR3 is TGTGCCAGCAGGATGGGACTAGCGGGAGGGACATACAATGAGCAGTTCTTC. This codes for CASRMGLAGGTYNEQFF.

The rearrangement links TRBV19 to TRBJ1-4; 7 nucleotides match TRBD1. The CDR3 contains 16 residues. Germline CDR1 and CDR2: LNHDA and SQIVND (reference sequence). V was pared by 4 bases and J by 2 bases, with 7 bases of the junction left unmatched. CDR3 nucleotide sequence: TGTGCCAGTAGTACGACAGGGCTCGGGACTAATGAAAAACTGTTTTTT. This encodes CASSTTGLGTNEKLFF.

The table lists this clone with a few counts. V is TRBV28 and J is TRBJ1-1; tentative D call: TRBD1 (5 bases). The V gene lost 3 bases and the J gene lost 8 bases, with 10 bases spanning the gap. The CDR3 runs 12 residues. Germline CDR1 MDHEN, CDR2 SYDVKM. The CDR3 reads CASSFLGDEAFF. DNA of the CDR3: TGTGCCAGCAGTTTCCTAGGGGACGAAGCTTTCTTT. The full variable domain, rest sourced from reference TRBV28 and TRBJ1-1, is DVKVTQSSRYLVKRTGEKVFLECVQDMDHENMFWYRQDPGLGLRLIYFSYDVKMKEKGDIPEGYSVSREKKERFSLILESASTNQTSMYLCASSFLGDEAFFGQGTRLTVV.

This chain uses TRBV12-3 or TRBV12-4 with TRBJ2-1; D call uncertain. V dropped 7 bases and J dropped 6 bases, with 10 bases sitting between them. This CDR3 is built from 12 residues. CDR3 DNA: TGTGCCAGCAAAGGGAATGCCAATGAGCAGTTCTTC. This codes for CASKGNANEQFF.

The chain couples TRBV6-1 to TRBJ2-7; a weak D match, TRBD2 (6 bases). V shed 2 bases and J shed 0 bases, with 11 bases lying between them. The CDR3 spans 15 residues. The germline V gene has CDR1 MNHNS and CDR2 SASEGT. The chain's CDR3 is CASSELTAGSYEQYF. In nucleotides, the CDR3 is TGTGCCAGCAGTGAACTGACAGCGGGCTCCTACGAGCAGTACTTC.

V and J are TRBV6-5 and TRBJ2-7; 8 bases map to TRBD2. The V and J ends lost 8 bases and 0 bases, in that order; junction bases with no gene match: 6. Germline V gene sequence: CDR1 MNHEY, CDR2 SVGAGI. This CDR3 spans 14 amino acids. The CDR3, as DNA: TGTGCCAGCCTTAGCGGGACTGCCTCCTACGAGCAGTACTTC. It specifies CASLSGTASYEQYF.

The rearrangement links TRBV30 to TRBJ2-3; 7 nucleotides match TRBD2. CDR3 size: 13 residues. The junction had 4 bases not matched to a gene; V was cut back by 1 base and J by 6 bases. Germline V lookup: CDR1 GTSNPN, CDR2 SVGIG (reference sequence). This CDR3 is CAWSATSSDTQYF. For the CDR3, the DNA is TGTGCCTGGAGTGCGACTAGCTCCGATACGCAGTATTTT.

V gene TRBV19 combines with J gene TRBJ2-1; D tentatively reads TRBD1 or TRBD2 (5 bases each). CDR1 is LNHDA, CDR2 SQIVND, per germline (reference sequence). The CDR3 sequence is 15 residues long. The V end lost 3 bases, the J end lost 6 bases, and 15 bases lay between the germline ends. The CDR3 reads CASSIPRGAGNEQFF. CDR3 DNA sequence: TGTGCCAGTAGTATTCCGAGGGGCGCGGGCAATGAGCAGTTCTTC.

This chain links TRBV19 with TRBJ1-3; D remains unclear. The CDR3 is made up of 14 amino acids. The germline gives CDR1 LNHDA, CDR2 SQIVND (reference sequence). Trimming shortened V by 3 bases and J by 0 bases, and 6 bases separated the two germline ends. CDR3 DNA: TGTGCCAGTAGTATTACGGTCTCTGGAAACACCATATATTTT. Encoded protein: CASSITVSGNTIYF.

DNA of the CDR3: TGTGCCAGCAGAGGGGGAGGGTTATTTAGCAATCAGCCCCAGCATTTT. Its protein product is CASRGGGLFSNQPQHF. This rearrangement joins TRBV27 to TRBJ1-5; D might be TRBD1 (6 bases). The V and J ends lost 6 bases and 0 bases respectively, with 15 bases between them. This CDR3 is 16 amino acids long. The germline gives CDR1 MNHEY, CDR2 SMNVEV (reference sequence).

CDR3 coding DNA: TGTGCCAGCGGAAATGAGGTCGAGCAGTACTTC. Amino acid sequence: CASGNEVEQYF. The chain uses TRBV7-2 and TRBJ2-7; D is ambiguous. V dropped 8 bases and J dropped 6 bases, with 11 bases sitting between them. Germline V lookup: CDR1 SGHTA, CDR2 FQGNSA. This CDR3 has 11 residues.

This sequence joins TRBV10-2 and TRBJ2-1, with 9 bases identical to TRBD2. Germline CDR1 reads WSHSY; CDR2 reads SAAADI. V shed 4 bases, J shed 6 bases, and the junction held 7 bases outside the gene matches. This CDR3 is 15 amino acids long. The CDR3 spells CASSAQTSGINEQFF. In DNA form, the CDR3 reads TGCGCCAGCAGTGCCCAGACTAGCGGTATCAATGAGCAGTTCTTC.

The V call is TRBV6-5, the J call TRBJ2-7, with TRBD2 identical over 9 bases. The CDR3 has 13 amino acids. Trimming took 9 bases from V and 2 from J; bases not matched to a gene: 5. The germline V gene has CDR1 MNHEY and CDR2 SVGAGI. The CDR3 DNA is TGTGCCAGTACGACTAGCGGTACCTACGAGCAGTACTTC. Amino acid sequence: CASTTSGTYEQYF.

This clone has only one observation. One end of the junction is discordant with germline, which a read error may explain. This chain uses TRBV19 with TRBJ2-3; 7 bases match TRBD2. The CDR3 is 18 amino acids. The germline CDR1 and CDR2 sequences are LNHDA and SQIVND (reference sequence). The CDR3 reads CASSIAHPPGEGIDTQYF. In nucleotides, the CDR3 is TGTGCCAGTAGCATAGCCCACCCGCCGGGGGAGGGTATAGATACGCAGTATTTT. The whole variable domain, filled in from reference TRBV19 and TRBJ2-3, reads DGGITQSPKYLFRKEGQNVTLSCEQNLNHDAMYWYRQDPGQGLRLIYYSQIVNDFQKGDIAEGYSVSREKKESFPLTVTSAQKNPTAFYLCASSIAHPPGEGIDTQYFGPGTRLTVL.

The chain is built from TRBV9 and TRBJ2-7, with 10 bases aligning to TRBD2. V trimming: 0 bases; J trimming: 5 bases; junction bases outside the gene matches: 8. The CDR3 length is 16 residues. Per the germline V gene, CDR1 is SGDLS and CDR2 is YYNGEE. CDR3 residues: CASSVGPSGRLDEQYF. The CDR3 DNA sequence: TGTGCCAGCAGCGTAGGCCCTAGCGGGAGATTGGACGAGCAGTACTTC.